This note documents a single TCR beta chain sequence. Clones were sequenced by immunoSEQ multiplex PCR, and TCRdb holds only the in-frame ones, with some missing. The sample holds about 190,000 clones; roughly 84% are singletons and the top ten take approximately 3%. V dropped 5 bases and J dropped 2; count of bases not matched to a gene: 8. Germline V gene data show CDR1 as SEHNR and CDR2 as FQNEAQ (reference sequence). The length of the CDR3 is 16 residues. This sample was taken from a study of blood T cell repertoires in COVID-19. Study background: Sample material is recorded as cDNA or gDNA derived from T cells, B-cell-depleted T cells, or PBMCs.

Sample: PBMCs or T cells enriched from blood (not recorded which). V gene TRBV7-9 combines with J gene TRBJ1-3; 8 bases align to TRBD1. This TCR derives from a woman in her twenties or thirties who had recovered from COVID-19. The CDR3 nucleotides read TGTGCCAGCAGCGAATTAACAGGGGGAACTGGAAACACCATATATTTT. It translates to CASSELTGGTGNTIYF.